One and the same sample provided the 10 T cell receptor beta chains below, sequenced in a study of glioma-infiltrating T cells after dendritic cell vaccination. Data came from immunoSEQ multiplex PCR; TCRdb stores just in-frame clones and leaves some out. The sample records 85,000 to 110,000 clones, 81% being singletons. Sequencing used blood, obtained before dendritic cell vaccination. These receptors came from a human donor with glioblastoma.

The chain combines TRBV7-8 with TRBJ2-2; 7 bases agree with TRBD1. CDR3 length: 18 amino acids. Unmatched junction bases numbered 11, after V lost 4 bases and J lost 0 bases. CDR1 SGHVS and CDR2 FQNEAQ come from the germline V gene. The CDR3 DNA follows: TGTGCCAGCAGCTACCGTTATACCGGGACAGCGAACACCGGGGAGCTGTTTTTT. Protein product: CASSYRYTGTANTGELFF.

This chain uses TRBV29-1 with TRBJ1-2, with D tentatively TRBD1 (5 bases). Germline-derived CDR1 and CDR2 are SQVTM and ANQGSEA. This CDR3 spans 13 amino acids. Trimming cost V 3 bases and J 4 bases, with 12 bases left between them. The CDR3 reads CSVENRPIYGYTF. The CDR3 DNA follows: TGCAGCGTTGAGAACAGGCCTATCTATGGCTACACCTTC.

The V and J genes are TRBV5-4 and TRBJ1-1; TRBD1 matches 7 bases. CDR1 is SGHNT, CDR2 YYREEE, per germline (reference sequence). The CDR3 runs 14 residues. Trimming took 0 bases from V and 4 from J; bases not matched to a gene: 3. The CDR3 sequence: CASSLVQGGTEAFF. The CDR3 DNA reads as TGTGCCAGCAGCTTGGTCCAGGGGGGCACTGAAGCTTTCTTT. Full variable domain (missing parts from reference TRBV5-4 and TRBJ1-1): ETGVTQSPTHLIKTRGQQVTLRCSSQSGHNTVSWYQQALGQGPQFIFQYYREEENGRGNFPPRFSGLQFPNYSSELNVNALELDDSALYLCASSLVQGGTEAFFGQGTRLTVV.

This rearrangement joins TRBV6-1 to TRBJ2-7; D is ambiguous. Germline V gives CDR1 MNHNS, CDR2 SASEGT. CDR3 length: 13 residues. V was pared by 7 bases and J by 3 bases, with 13 bases between. The CDR3 protein is CASTLAVYYEQYF. For the CDR3, the DNA is TGTGCCAGCACGCTCGCAGTGTACTACGAGCAGTACTTC.

The J gene is TRBJ2-5, the V gene TRBV5-6; TRBD1 is a possible D gene (5 bases). CDR1 is SGHDT, CDR2 YYEEEE, per germline. V was cut by 1 base and J by 3 bases, with 7 bases left in between. The CDR3 sequence is 13 residues long. CDR3 DNA: TGTGCCAGCAGCTTGAAAGGGGAAGAGACCCAGTACTTC. As protein: CASSLKGEETQYF. The entire variable domain, with the rest obtained from reference TRBV5-6 and TRBJ2-5, is as follows: DAGVTQSPTHLIKTRGQQVTLRCSPKSGHDTVSWYQQALGQGPQFIFQYYEEEERQRGNFPDRFSGHQFPNYSSELNVNALLLGDSALYLCASSLKGEETQYFGPGTRLLVL.

The chain combines TRBV10-2 with TRBJ1-1; D not resolved. The V gene's germline CDR1 is WSHSY and CDR2 SAAADI. V lost 4 bases, J lost 0 bases, and 3 bases lay in between. This CDR3 is built from 12 residues. In DNA, the CDR3 is TGCGCCAGCAGTGGGCTGAACACTGAAGCTTTCTTT. This sequence encodes CASSGLNTEAFF.

The V call is TRBV19, the J call TRBJ1-3; D remains unclear. The CDR3 runs 17 residues. V dropped 5 bases and J dropped 1 base, with 18 bases sitting between them. From germline, CDR1 is LNHDA and CDR2 SQIVND (reference sequence). CDR3 amino acids: CASSLKLREWSGNTIYF. In nucleotides, the CDR3 is TGTGCCAGTAGTCTAAAATTGAGGGAATGGTCTGGAAACACCATATATTTT.

The chain joins TRBV28 to TRBJ2-3, with D tentatively TRBD2 (6 bases). The CDR3 has 16 residues. Trimming took off 6 bases at V and 0 bases at J, with 16 bases between the two ends. The germline CDR1 and CDR2 sequences are MDHEN and SYDVKM. CDR3 amino acids: CASSSFGSGSTDTQYF. The CDR3 DNA reads TGTGCCAGCAGCTCCTTTGGTAGCGGAAGCACAGATACGCAGTATTTT.

The chain is built from TRBV19 and TRBJ2-5, with D possibly matching TRBD2 (5 bases). This CDR3 contains 14 residues. The ends were cut back, 1 base at V and 5 bases at J, with 11 bases in the middle. Germline CDR1 is LNHDA and CDR2 is SQIVND (reference sequence). The chain's CDR3 is CASSIGGRGETQYF. The CDR3 DNA follows: TGTGCCAGTAGTATAGGAGGGCGAGGGGAGACCCAGTACTTC.

The chain joins TRBV11-3 to TRBJ1-1; possible D gene TRBD1, 6 bases. The CDR3 contains 13 residues. Germline values: CDR1 SGHNT, CDR2 YENEEA. The ends were cut back, 1 base at V and 6 bases at J, with 9 bases in the middle. CDR3 residues: CASSLGGGAEAFF. CDR3 nucleotide sequence: TGTGCCAGCAGCTTAGGAGGGGGGGCTGAAGCTTTCTTT.